This T cell receptor (beta chain) was sequenced for a study of CXCR3-negative and CXCR3-positive naive CD8 T cells (dated by TCRdb to the late 2010s). At the level of the whole study: In total, about 140 million TRB reads were obtained, or roughly 1.5 +/- 0.3 million reads per library. Data from about 10 donors, pooled across two independent experiments, went into the diversity and physicochemical repertoire analyses. For the TRBV-TRBJ cluster analysis, the naive subsets came from roughly 5 donors, while the memory cells came from 3 donors.

Each CD8+ T cell subset was flow-sorted in triplicate, and 250,000 to 300,000 cells per subset were placed directly into RLT lysis buffer. To exclude memory contaminants, naive CD8+ T cells were stringently defined as CD45RO-CCR7+CD27+CD95-. Standard density gradient centrifugation was used to isolate peripheral blood mononuclear cells from buffy coats. A FACSAria III was used to flow-sort naive CXCR3-negative and CXCR3-positive CD8+ T cells. An RNeasy Mini Kit was used to extract total RNA from the sorted cells. Here is what the overall study found, with its caveats: Surface CD5, linked to self-reactivity in mice, was comparable between naive subsets; TCR interaction strength was therefore also inferred from TRB CDR3 physicochemical properties. Repertoire diversity was comparably high in both naive subsets but much lower in memory CD8+ T cells. Freshly isolated PBMCs were used for most assays because CXCR3 expression went down partially after cryopreservation. Compared with CXCR3-negative naive cells, CXCR3-positive naive cells had TRB CDR3s with higher hydrophobicity (lower Kidera factor 4), lower energy, and higher strength and volume indices. Within the same donor, TRBV-TRBJ usage looked similar between naive CXCR3-negative and CXCR3-positive cells, but memory cells had distinct patterns.

Data came from a NextSeq 550. The Human TCR Profiling Kit (MiLaboratory) was used to make UMI-labeled 5' RACE TRB cDNA libraries. The full amount of extracted RNA was used for cDNA synthesis, and the full amount of resulting cDNA was used for PCR amplification. The libraries were made side by side, with each library going through the same number of PCR cycles. In the source study's methods: MIGEC and MiXCR extracted about 48,000 +/- 9,800 unique UMI-labeled TRB cDNA molecules per library, requiring at least two reads per UMI. An average of roughly 40,000 +/- 10,000 functional in-frame TRB CDR3 nucleotide clonotypes without stop codons was found per library. Diversity metrics, including normalized Shannon-Wiener and Chao1, were computed in VDJtools after downsampling to 5000 UMI-labeled TRB molecules per sample. For the central five CDR3 residues, VDJtools calculated physicochemical properties weighted by clonotype size, namely interaction energy, strength, volume and Kidera factor 4. TCRdb reanalyzed the reads, keeping one entry per CDR3 protein sequence and omitting DNA. What appears here as the V and J calls and clone size reflects TCRdb's work, not the paper's. The sample table records about 150,000 distinct CDR3 sequences. The ten largest clones represent 0.41% of the sample.

In the case of this clonotype: Its antigen is currently not known.

This clonotype originated in a human donor in good health. Some clones in this sample may be carry-over from other donors' samples. What was sequenced was naive CXCR3+ CD8+ T cells from blood. The sample's cell subset or site label, decoded: CD45RO-CCR7+CD27+CD95- naive CD8+ T cells expressing CXCR3 (TNR3+).

The CDR3 here reads CSARDQENNNYGYTF. The rearranged chain carries TRBV20-1 and TRBJ1-2. The CDR3 goes from the cysteine to the phenylalanine over 15 residues. No DNA has been recorded. From the germline V gene (reference sequence), CDR1 is DFQATT and CDR2 is SNEGSKA.